This T cell receptor beta chain was recorded in a study of cytomegalovirus exposure and HLA in healthy donors. Whole-study context: Membership in the Caucasian-associated ancestry cluster was found for 81% of roughly 360 genotyped donors.

Overall study findings and caveats: Per a later analysis, HLA-associated TCR beta chains showed more clonal expansion than other, equally common TCR beta chains. In a later analysis, specific HLA alleles were associated with under 20,000 TCR beta sequences at a 0.05 false discovery rate.

In the PCR, 60 Vbeta and 13 Jbeta primers were used. Here immunoSEQ multiplex PCR was the method, and the copy in TCRdb shows in-frame clones only, minus some. The data show 150,000 to 200,000 clones, about four fifths seen once. The V gene lost 6 bases and the J gene lost 7 bases, with 15 bases spanning the gap. The CDR3 is 13 residues long. CDR1 and CDR2 from the germline V gene are MNHNS and SASEGT. Concerning this clone: Its target is unknown.

Sequencing was carried out using PBMCs. The genes are TRBV6-1 and TRBJ1-2; D possibly corresponds to TRBD1 (6 bases). The receptor comes from a woman aged 40 to 55 in good health and CMV-seronegative. The CDR3 nucleotides read TGTGCCAGCAGGTCAACAGGGATTCGTGGCTACACCTTC. Protein sequence: CASRSTGIRGYTF.